This entry describes one TCR beta chain. Clones were read by immunoSEQ multiplex PCR, and TCRdb kept only the in-frame ones, dropping some. The data contain 200,000 to 300,000 clones, about 91% of them singletons. Participants came from about two dozen US areas, aged roughly 18 to 89 years. Participants had their cohort set by participant-reported clinical history. The data were obtained in a study of blood T cell repertoires in COVID-19. Study overall: T cells, B-cell-depleted T cells, or PBMCs supplied cDNA or gDNA.

V was pared by 1 base and J by 0 bases, with 15 bases between. The CDR3 runs 17 residues. The germline gives CDR1 MGHRA, CDR2 YSYEKL. The V call is TRBV4-1, the J call TRBJ1-1; no clear D gene. This clonotype was sampled from a middle-aged woman with acute COVID-19. The sequenced sample was PBMCs or T cells enriched from blood (not recorded which). CDR3 DNA sequence: TGCGCCAGCAGCCAAGCCCGGATACTAGACATGAACACTGAAGCTTTCTTT. Translating gives CASSQARILDMNTEAFF.